This T cell receptor (beta chain) was sequenced for a study of cytomegalovirus exposure and HLA in healthy donors. Germline trimming cut 3 bases from V and 5 bases from J; bases unmatched to any gene: 6. Germline CDR1 is SGHVS and CDR2 is FQNEAQ. The CDR3 is made up of 15 amino acids. As to this clone: Antigen: not known.

Study results and limitations: More clonal expansion characterized HLA-associated TCR beta chains than equally common others in a later analysis. A list of around 160 TCR beta chains associated with cytomegalovirus was given.

The study ran its PCR with 60 Vbeta and 13 Jbeta primers. Per the original methods: In a later analysis, 60 million to 90 million unique TCR beta chains included roughly 11 million shared by two or more donors. Repertoires were generated with immunoSEQ multiplex PCR, while TCRdb's copy carries only in-frame clones and drops some. V and J calls and clone size are given by that table; D and trimming were obtained from the DNA. The sample has 130,000 to 150,000 clones; 70% to 80% are singletons. The sequence was obtained from a male donor in good health and CMV-seronegative. The genes are TRBV7-8 and TRBJ1-2; 10 bases match TRBD1. The sequenced sample consisted of PBMCs. The DNA of the CDR3 is TGTGCCAGCAGCTTTCCGGGACAGGGGTATTATGGCTACACCTTC. Translating gives CASSFPGQGYYGYTF.